The 28 T cell receptor beta chains reported below all come from one sample, sequenced in a study of blood T cell repertoires in COVID-19. TCRdb's table, derived via immunoSEQ multiplex PCR, lists solely in-frame clones and lacks some. The data hold 97,000 or so clones, with 90% observed a single time. The sample taken for sequencing was peripheral blood. The receptors were sampled from a man aged 60-69 years with acute or convalescent COVID-19.

The chain is built from TRBV7-2 and TRBJ1-4; the D gene is possibly TRBD1 (5 bases). The CDR3 totals 16 residues. From germline, CDR1 is SGHTA and CDR2 FQGNSA. Trimming took 1 base from V and 0 from J, leaving 9 bases between them. CDR3 DNA: TGTGCCAGCAGCTTAGTGCGGGGGGCAACTAATGAAAAACTGTTTTTT. Translated, it gives CASSLVRGATNEKLFF.

The chain employs TRBV18 and TRBJ1-2; 7 bases map to TRBD1. J gave up 11 bases and V 3 bases, and 6 bases lay outside the gene matches. The CDR3 is 12 amino acids. The germline CDR1 and CDR2 sequences are KGHSH and LQKENI. The CDR3 DNA is TGTGCCAGCTCACCGGACAGGAAGGCTTACACCTTC. Translated, it gives CASSPDRKAYTF.

The rearrangement uses TRBV5-5 and TRBJ1-1; weak D call: TRBD1 (5 bases). This CDR3 spans 14 amino acids. V shed 4 bases and J shed 4 bases, with 14 bases lying between them. Germline CDR1 and CDR2: SGHKS and YYEKEE (reference sequence). The DNA for the CDR3 is TGTGCCAGCAGCCTGGGACCGGGGGGCACTGAAGCTTTCTTT. Encoded protein: CASSLGPGGTEAFF.

This chain connects TRBV6-6 to TRBJ1-3, with D possibly being TRBD1 (5 bases). V was clipped by 6 bases and J by 1 base, with 13 bases between them. The CDR3 is 15 amino acids. CDR1 and CDR2 from the germline V gene are MNHNY and SVGAGI (reference sequence). The CDR3 DNA reads as TGTGCCAGCAGCCTGCAGGGAAGATCTGGAAACACCATATATTTT. Translating it yields CASSLQGRSGNTIYF.

The rearrangement uses TRBV12-3 or TRBV12-4 and TRBJ2-7; TRBD1 aligns across 7 bases. The CDR3 is 12 amino acids. V was clipped by 7 bases and J by 3 bases; unmatched bases: 3. The CDR3 reads CASTNRGYEQYF. The CDR3 DNA reads as TGTGCCAGCACCAACAGGGGCTACGAGCAGTACTTC.

This clone was counted once. This chain uses TRBV12-3 or TRBV12-4 with TRBJ1-2, with D possibly matching TRBD1 (5 bases). CDR3 size: 13 residues. The V gene lost 5 bases and the J gene lost 4 bases, with 11 bases spanning the gap. In DNA, the CDR3 is TGTGCCAGCAGTGCCCGGGGGGGCTATGGCTACACCTTC. Translating it yields CASSARGGYGYTF.

The genes are TRBV19 and TRBJ2-5; D is possibly TRBD1 (6 bases). V was pared by 6 bases and J by 1 base, with 9 bases between. Germline values: CDR1 LNHDA, CDR2 SQIVND (reference sequence). The CDR3 is made up of 13 amino acids. The DNA of the CDR3 is TGTGCCAGTAGGACAGGATCCCAAGAGACCCAGTACTTC. Residues: CASRTGSQETQYF.

V gene TRBV2 combines with J gene TRBJ1-6; possibly TRBD1 for D (5 bases). The length of the CDR3 is 16 residues. The ends were cut back, 4 bases at V and 10 bases at J, with 20 bases in the middle. The germline V gene encodes CDR1 SNHLY and CDR2 FYNNEI. The CDR3 spells CASSVVGASASSPLHF. The DNA for the CDR3 is TGTGCCAGCAGTGTGGTAGGGGCGTCGGCGTCCTCACCCCTCCACTTT.

This chain uses TRBV19 with TRBJ2-5; 7 nucleotides line up with TRBD2. Trimming removed 5 bases from V and 5 bases from J; junction bases left unmatched: 11. The CDR3 has 15 residues. The germline gives CDR1 LNHDA, CDR2 SQIVND (reference sequence). In DNA form, the CDR3 reads TGTGCCAGTAGTGCCTGGGACTACTCCAGGGAGACCCAGTACTTC. It yields the protein CASSAWDYSRETQYF. Supplemented by reference TRBV19 and TRBJ2-5, the full variable domain reads DGGITQSPKYLFRKEGQNVTLSCEQNLNHDAMYWYRQDPGQGLRLIYYSQIVNDFQKGDIAEGYSVSREKKESFPLTVTSAQKNPTAFYLCASSAWDYSRETQYFGPGTRLLVL.

This clone appeared a few times. V is TRBV7-8 and J is TRBJ1-4; no reliable D call. Trimming took off 1 base at V and 5 bases at J, with 11 bases between the two ends. Germline CDR1 reads SGHVS; CDR2 reads FQNEAQ. The CDR3 has 15 residues. The CDR3 loop is CASSLVSGWNEKLFF. CDR3 DNA: TGTGCCAGCAGCTTAGTCTCGGGGTGGAATGAAAAACTGTTTTTT.

The chain has TRBV5-1 and TRBJ2-1; 8 nucleotides align to TRBD2. Unmatched junction bases numbered 8, after V lost 1 base and J lost 8 bases. The CDR3 has 15 residues. Per the germline V gene, CDR1 is SGHRS and CDR2 is YFSETQ. The chain's CDR3 is CASSLSPGGLDEQFF. In DNA form, the CDR3 reads TGCGCCAGCAGCTTGTCCCCGGGGGGGCTCGATGAGCAGTTCTTC.

This clone was observed a handful of times. This CDR3 is CASSYTTGEDSPLHF. For the CDR3, the DNA is TGTGCCAGCAGTTACACGACAGGGGAGGATTCACCCCTCCACTTT. The chain links TRBV6-5 to TRBJ1-6; 8 bases fit TRBD1. The CDR3 is 15 amino acids. The J segment lost 8 bases and the V segment lost 2 bases, leaving 5 bases of the junction unmatched. Germline CDR1 MNHEY, CDR2 SVGAGI.

V gene TRBV5-1 combines with J gene TRBJ1-4, with D possibly matching TRBD1 (5 bases). This CDR3 region has 16 residues. The germline CDR1 and CDR2 sequences are SGHRS and YFSETQ. The ends were cut back, 0 bases at V and 2 bases at J, with 11 bases in the middle. CDR3 DNA sequence: TGCGCCAGCAGCTTGGCCCCGGCAGGGACTAATGAAAAACTGTTTTTT. Protein sequence: CASSLAPAGTNEKLFF.

The chain couples TRBV7-8 to TRBJ2-3; D is possibly TRBD2 (6 bases). CDR3 length equals 13 residues. Germline CDR1 and CDR2: SGHVS and FQNEAQ. Trimming took off 1 base at V and 8 bases at J, with 10 bases between the two ends. The CDR3 sequence: CASSLEEGSTQYF. The CDR3, as DNA: TGTGCCAGCAGCTTAGAGGAGGGTAGTACGCAGTATTTT.

V and J are TRBV2 and TRBJ2-7; TRBD2 matches at 10 bases. The CDR3 covers 14 residues. Germline values: CDR1 SNHLY, CDR2 FYNNEI. Trimming at V came to 5 bases and at J to 4 bases, leaving 5 bases not matched to a gene. The CDR3, as DNA: TGTGCCAGCAGTTCTTCTAGCGGGGGATACGAGCAGTACGTC. Translation: CASSSSSGGYEQYV.

The chain has TRBV5-1 and TRBJ2-2, with 8 bases fitting TRBD2. Germline loops: CDR1 SGHRS, CDR2 YFSETQ. The CDR3 extends over 15 amino acids. Trimming took 5 bases from V and 3 from J; bases not matched to a gene: 6. The CDR3 nucleotides are TGCGCCAGCAGTACCGGGACTAGGGACACCGGGGAGCTGTTTTTT. This translates into CASSTGTRDTGELFF.

The chain links TRBV3-1 (or the pseudogene TRBV3-2) to TRBJ2-2, with a weak D call TRBD2 (6 bases). Germline CDR1 LGHDT, CDR2 YNNKEL (reference sequence). The CDR3 length is 14 residues. With 0 bases removed from V and 8 bases from J, the gap between germline ends came to 10 bases. The CDR3 spells CASSQDTSSGELFF. In DNA, the CDR3 is TGTGCCAGCAGCCAAGATACTAGCTCAGGGGAGCTGTTTTTT.

This sequence joins TRBV7-9 and TRBJ1-1; maybe TRBD1 (5 bases). Germline V lookup: CDR1 SEHNR, CDR2 FQNEAQ (reference sequence). Trimming took 5 bases from V and 8 from J, leaving 9 bases between them. The CDR3 spans 11 residues. The DNA for the CDR3 is TGTGCCAGCAGCAGGGGCGCCGAAGCTTTCTTT. Translation gives CASSRGAEAFF.

The rearrangement uses TRBV3-1 (or the pseudogene TRBV3-2) and TRBJ1-1; 7 nucleotides match TRBD1. V lost 5 bases to trimming and J lost 1 base; unmatched junction nucleotides: 4. The CDR3 runs to 14 residues. Germline V gene sequence: CDR1 LGHDT, CDR2 YNNKEL (reference sequence). This CDR3 is CASSYRDRNTEAFF. For the CDR3, the DNA is TGTGCCAGCAGCTACCGGGACAGGAACACTGAAGCTTTCTTT.

This rearrangement joins TRBV12-3 or TRBV12-4 to TRBJ2-1; maybe TRBD2 (5 bases). This CDR3 region has 13 residues. Between the trimmed V and J ends, which lost 10 bases and 4 bases, there was a span of 14 bases. DNA for the CDR3: TGTGCCACCTCTAGAGGAGGTTACAATGAGCAGTTCTTC. It translates to CATSRGGYNEQFF.

V gene TRBV5-4 combines with J gene TRBJ2-3; 10 bases match TRBD2. CDR3 length: 13 residues. V lost 2 bases and J lost 11; bases outside the gene matches: 5. Germline values: CDR1 SGHNT, CDR2 YYREEE (reference sequence). The CDR3 loop reads CASSFRTSGKQYF. CDR3 bases: TGTGCCAGCAGCTTCCGGACTAGCGGTAAGCAGTATTTT.

This rearrangement joins TRBV2 to TRBJ2-5; D possibly corresponds to TRBD1 (6 bases). CDR1 and CDR2 from the germline V gene are SNHLY and FYNNEI. This CDR3 has 15 residues. V was clipped by 5 bases and J by 1 base, with 14 bases between them. CDR3: CASSLSTGSQETQYF. The CDR3 region has the DNA TGTGCCAGCAGTCTATCCACAGGGTCCCAAGAGACCCAGTACTTC.

J is TRBJ2-1 and V is TRBV3-1 (or the pseudogene TRBV3-2); weak D call: TRBD1 (6 bases). The CDR3 covers 15 residues. V was shortened by 1 base and J by 5 bases, with 12 bases between the two germline ends. The germline gives CDR1 LGHDT, CDR2 YNNKEL (reference sequence). CDR3 DNA: TGTGCCAGCAGCCAAGGGGCCCACAGGGACAATGAGCAGTTCTTC. Translation gives CASSQGAHRDNEQFF.

This clone came up once. The chain employs TRBV6-2 or TRBV6-3 and TRBJ2-2, with 11 bases identical to TRBD1. This CDR3 is built from 15 residues. Germline V gives CDR1 MNHEY, CDR2 SVGEGT. V lost 6 bases and J lost 3; bases outside the gene matches: 3. For the CDR3, the DNA is TGTGCCAGCAGCCTGGGACAGGGGGACACCGGGGAGCTGTTTTTT. It yields the protein CASSLGQGDTGELFF.

V and J are TRBV6-5 and TRBJ2-2, with D tentatively TRBD2 (6 bases). CDR1 and CDR2 from the germline V gene are MNHEY and SVGAGI. V lost 2 bases and J 3 bases, leaving 13 bases between the germline ends. The length of the CDR3 is 16 residues. This CDR3 is CASSYRRGSYTGELFF. The CDR3 nucleotides are TGTGCCAGCAGTTACAGGCGGGGTTCTTACACCGGGGAGCTGTTTTTT.

The V gene is TRBV7-2, the J gene TRBJ1-2; 8 nucleotides align to TRBD1. The germline gives CDR1 SGHTA, CDR2 FQGNSA. Losses at the gene ends were 5 bases for V and 2 bases for J; bases not matched to a gene: 7. The CDR3 loop spans 15 amino acids. The CDR3 sequence: CASSLRTGTNYGYTF. The DNA for the CDR3 is TGTGCCAGCAGCCTAAGGACAGGGACGAACTATGGCTACACCTTC. Filled out from reference TRBV7-2 and TRBJ1-2, the complete variable domain reads GAGVSQSPSNKVTEKGKDVELRCDPISGHTALYWYRQSLGQGLEFLIYFQGNSAPDKSGLPSDRFSAERTGGSVSTLTIQRTQQEDSAVYLCASSLRTGTNYGYTFGSGTRLTVV.

This rearrangement joins TRBV5-4 to TRBJ1-1, with 7 bases aligning to TRBD1. This CDR3 has 16 residues. V trimming: 3 bases; J trimming: 2 bases; junction bases outside the gene matches: 10. The germline CDR1 and CDR2 sequences are SGHNT and YYREEE (reference sequence). CDR3 sequence reads: CASSSPHRGFNTEAFF. The CDR3 DNA reads TGTGCCAGCAGCTCCCCCCACAGGGGCTTTAACACTGAAGCTTTCTTT.

The rearrangement links TRBV5-4 to TRBJ2-2, with D maybe TRBD1 (5 bases). Per germline, CDR1 SGHNT and CDR2 YYREEE (reference sequence). The CDR3 spans 12 residues. V was shortened by 4 bases and J by 4 bases, with 5 bases between the two germline ends. The CDR3 loop reads CASSGATGELFF. CDR3 DNA sequence: TGTGCCAGCAGCGGGGCCACCGGGGAGCTGTTTTTT. Variable domain in full (rest from reference TRBV5-4 and TRBJ2-2): ETGVTQSPTHLIKTRGQQVTLRCSSQSGHNTVSWYQQALGQGPQFIFQYYREEENGRGNFPPRFSGLQFPNYSSELNVNALELDDSALYLCASSGATGELFFGEGSRLTVL.